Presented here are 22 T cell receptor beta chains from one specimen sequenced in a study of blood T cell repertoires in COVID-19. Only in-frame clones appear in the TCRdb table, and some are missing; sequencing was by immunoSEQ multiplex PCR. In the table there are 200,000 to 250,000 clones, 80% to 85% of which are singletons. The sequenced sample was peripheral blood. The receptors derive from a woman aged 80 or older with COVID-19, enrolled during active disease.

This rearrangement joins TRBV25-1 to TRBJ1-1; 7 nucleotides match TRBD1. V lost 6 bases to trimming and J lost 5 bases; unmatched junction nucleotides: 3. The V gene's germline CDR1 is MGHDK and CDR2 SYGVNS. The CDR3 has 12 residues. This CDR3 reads CASSEQGTEAFF. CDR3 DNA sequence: TGTGCCAGCAGCGAACAGGGGACTGAAGCTTTCTTT.

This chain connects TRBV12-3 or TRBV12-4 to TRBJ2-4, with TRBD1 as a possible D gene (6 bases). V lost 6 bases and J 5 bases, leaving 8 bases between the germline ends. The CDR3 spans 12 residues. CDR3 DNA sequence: TGTGCCAGCAGGAAGGGGGAAAACATTCAGTACTTC. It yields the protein CASRKGENIQYF.

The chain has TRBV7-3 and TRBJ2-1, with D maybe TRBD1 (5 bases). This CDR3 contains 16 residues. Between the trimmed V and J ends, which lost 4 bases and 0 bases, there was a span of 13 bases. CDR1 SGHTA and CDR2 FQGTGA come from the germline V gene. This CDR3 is CASSSQGASSYNEQFF. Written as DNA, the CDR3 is TGTGCCAGCAGCTCCCAAGGGGCGAGCTCCTACAATGAGCAGTTCTTC.

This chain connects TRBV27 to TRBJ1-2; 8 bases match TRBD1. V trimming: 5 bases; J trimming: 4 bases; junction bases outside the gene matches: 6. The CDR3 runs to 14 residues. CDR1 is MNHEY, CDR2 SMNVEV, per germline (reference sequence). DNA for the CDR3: TGTGCCAGCAGTCCCGGACAGGGAACCTATGGCTACACCTTC. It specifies CASSPGQGTYGYTF.

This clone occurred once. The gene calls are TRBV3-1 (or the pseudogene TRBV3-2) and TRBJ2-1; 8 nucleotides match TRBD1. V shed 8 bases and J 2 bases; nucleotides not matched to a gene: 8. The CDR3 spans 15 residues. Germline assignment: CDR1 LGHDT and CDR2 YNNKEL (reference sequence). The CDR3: CASGTWGQAYNEQFF. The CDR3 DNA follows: TGTGCCAGCGGAACCTGGGGACAGGCCTACAATGAGCAGTTCTTC.

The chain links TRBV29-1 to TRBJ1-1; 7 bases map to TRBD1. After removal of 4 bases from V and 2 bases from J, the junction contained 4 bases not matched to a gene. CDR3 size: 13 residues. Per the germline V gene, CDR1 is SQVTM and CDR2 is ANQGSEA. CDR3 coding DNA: TGCAGCGTTGGGACAGGAGCTAACACTGAAGCTTTCTTT. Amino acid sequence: CSVGTGANTEAFF.

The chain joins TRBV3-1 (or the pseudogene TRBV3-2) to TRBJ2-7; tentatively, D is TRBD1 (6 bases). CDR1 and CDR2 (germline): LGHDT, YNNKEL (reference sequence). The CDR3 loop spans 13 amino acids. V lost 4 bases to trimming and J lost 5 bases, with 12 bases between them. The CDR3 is CASSLLPGDEQYF. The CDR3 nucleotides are TGTGCCAGCAGCCTCCTGCCAGGGGACGAGCAGTACTTC.

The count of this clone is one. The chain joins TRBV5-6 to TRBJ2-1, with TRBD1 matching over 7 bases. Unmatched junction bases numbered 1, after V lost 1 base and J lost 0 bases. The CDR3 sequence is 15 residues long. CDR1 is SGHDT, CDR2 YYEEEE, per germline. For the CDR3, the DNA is TGTGCCAGCAGCTTGTCAGGGGGCTCCTACAATGAGCAGTTCTTC. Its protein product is CASSLSGGSYNEQFF. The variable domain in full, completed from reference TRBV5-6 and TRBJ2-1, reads DAGVTQSPTHLIKTRGQQVTLRCSPKSGHDTVSWYQQALGQGPQFIFQYYEEEERQRGNFPDRFSGHQFPNYSSELNVNALLLGDSALYLCASSLSGGSYNEQFFGPGTRLTVL.

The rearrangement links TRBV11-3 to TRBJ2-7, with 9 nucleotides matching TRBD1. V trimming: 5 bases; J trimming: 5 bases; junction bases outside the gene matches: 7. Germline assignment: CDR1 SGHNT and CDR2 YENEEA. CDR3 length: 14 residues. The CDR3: CASSPQGAGDEQYF. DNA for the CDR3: TGTGCCAGCAGCCCACAGGGGGCCGGGGACGAGCAGTACTTC.

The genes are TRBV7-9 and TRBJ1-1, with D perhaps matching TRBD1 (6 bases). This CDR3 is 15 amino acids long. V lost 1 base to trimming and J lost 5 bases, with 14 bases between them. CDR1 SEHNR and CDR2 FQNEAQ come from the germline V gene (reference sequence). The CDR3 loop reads CASSLDGLRGTEAFF. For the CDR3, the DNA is TGTGCCAGCAGCTTAGATGGCCTTAGGGGGACTGAAGCTTTCTTT. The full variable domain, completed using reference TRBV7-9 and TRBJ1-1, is DTGVSQNPRHKITKRGQNVTFRCDPISEHNRLYWYRQTLGQGPEFLTYFQNEAQLEKSRLLSDRFSAERPKGSFSTLEIQRTEQGDSAMYLCASSLDGLRGTEAFFGQGTRLTVV.

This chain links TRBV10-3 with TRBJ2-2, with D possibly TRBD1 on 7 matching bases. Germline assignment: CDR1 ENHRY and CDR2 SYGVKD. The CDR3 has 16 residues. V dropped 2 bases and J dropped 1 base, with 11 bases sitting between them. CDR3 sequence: CAISEGGTVNTGELFF. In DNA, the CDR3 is TGTGCCATCAGTGAGGGGGGGACAGTGAACACCGGGGAGCTGTTTTTT.

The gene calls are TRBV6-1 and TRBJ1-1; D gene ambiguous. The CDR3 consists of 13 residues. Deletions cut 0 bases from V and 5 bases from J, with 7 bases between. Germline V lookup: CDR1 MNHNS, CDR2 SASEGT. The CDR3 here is CASSEASTTEAFF. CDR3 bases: TGTGCCAGCAGTGAAGCTAGCACTACTGAAGCTTTCTTT.

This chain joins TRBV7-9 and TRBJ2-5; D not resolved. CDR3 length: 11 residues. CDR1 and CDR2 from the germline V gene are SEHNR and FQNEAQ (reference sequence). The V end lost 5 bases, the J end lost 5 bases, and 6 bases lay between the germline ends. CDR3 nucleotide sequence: TGTGCCAGCAGCCCTAGTGAGACCCAGTACTTC. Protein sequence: CASSPSETQYF.

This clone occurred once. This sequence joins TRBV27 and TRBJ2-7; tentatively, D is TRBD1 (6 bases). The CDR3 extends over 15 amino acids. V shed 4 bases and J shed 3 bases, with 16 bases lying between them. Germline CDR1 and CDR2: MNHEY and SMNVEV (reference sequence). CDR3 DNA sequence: TGTGCCAGCAGTTCCGGACAGACCGGTTACTACGAGCAGTACTTC. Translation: CASSSGQTGYYEQYF.

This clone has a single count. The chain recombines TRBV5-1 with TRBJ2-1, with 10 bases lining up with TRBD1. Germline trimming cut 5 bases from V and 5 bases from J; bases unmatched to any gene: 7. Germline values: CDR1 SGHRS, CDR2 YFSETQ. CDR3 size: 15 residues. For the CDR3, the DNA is TGCGCCAGCAGTTCGGGACAGGGGTTAGACAATGAGCAGTTCTTC. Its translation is CASSSGQGLDNEQFF.

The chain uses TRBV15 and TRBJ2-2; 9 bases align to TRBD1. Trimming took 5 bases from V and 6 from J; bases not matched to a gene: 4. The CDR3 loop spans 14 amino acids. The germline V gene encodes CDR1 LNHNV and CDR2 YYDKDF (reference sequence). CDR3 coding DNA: TGTGCCACCAGCGTCTACAGGGGGCCCGGGGAGCTGTTTTTT. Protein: CATSVYRGPGELFF.

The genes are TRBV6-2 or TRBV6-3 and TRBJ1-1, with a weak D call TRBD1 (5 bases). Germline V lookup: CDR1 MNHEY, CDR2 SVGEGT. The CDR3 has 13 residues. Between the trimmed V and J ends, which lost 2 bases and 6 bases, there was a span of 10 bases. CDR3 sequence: CASSYGGSAEAFF. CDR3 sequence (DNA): TGTGCCAGCAGTTACGGGGGGTCGGCTGAAGCTTTCTTT.

The CDR3 coding sequence is TGTGCCAGCAGCCTAAGCGGGACGAGCACAGATACGCAGTATTTT. This encodes CASSLSGTSTDTQYF. The chain links TRBV7-9 to TRBJ2-3; 7 bases map to TRBD2. This CDR3 region has 15 residues. V gave up 5 bases and J gave up 0 bases; unmatched junction bases: 5. From germline, CDR1 is SEHNR and CDR2 FQNEAQ (reference sequence).

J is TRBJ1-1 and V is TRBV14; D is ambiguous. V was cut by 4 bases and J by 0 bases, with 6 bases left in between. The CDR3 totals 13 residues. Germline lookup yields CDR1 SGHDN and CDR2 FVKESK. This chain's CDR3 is CASSRALNTEAFF. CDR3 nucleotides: TGTGCCAGCAGCCGGGCCTTGAACACTGAAGCTTTCTTT.

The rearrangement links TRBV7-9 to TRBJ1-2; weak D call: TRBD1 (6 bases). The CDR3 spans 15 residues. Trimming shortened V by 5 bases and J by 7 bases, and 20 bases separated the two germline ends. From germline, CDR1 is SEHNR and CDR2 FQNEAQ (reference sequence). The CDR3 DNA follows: TGTGCCAGCAGCCCAACGGGGGGCGCGACGATTGGCTACACCTTC. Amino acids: CASSPTGGATIGYTF.

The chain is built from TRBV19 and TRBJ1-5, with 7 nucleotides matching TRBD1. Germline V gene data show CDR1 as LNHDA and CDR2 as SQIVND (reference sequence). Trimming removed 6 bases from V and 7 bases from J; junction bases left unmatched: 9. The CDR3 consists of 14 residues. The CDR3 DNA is TGTGCCAGTAGCGGGACAGTAGATGGGCAGCCCCAGCATTTT. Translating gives CASSGTVDGQPQHF. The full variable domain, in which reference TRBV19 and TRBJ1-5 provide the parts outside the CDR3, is DGGITQSPKYLFRKEGQNVTLSCEQNLNHDAMYWYRQDPGQGLRLIYYSQIVNDFQKGDIAEGYSVSREKKESFPLTVTSAQKNPTAFYLCASSGTVDGQPQHFGDGTRLSIL.

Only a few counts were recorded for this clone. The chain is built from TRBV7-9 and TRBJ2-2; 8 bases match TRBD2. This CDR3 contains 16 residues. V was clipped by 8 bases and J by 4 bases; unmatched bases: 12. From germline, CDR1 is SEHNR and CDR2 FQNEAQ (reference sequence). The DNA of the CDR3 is TGTGCCAGCCTCTCCGGCAGCGGGAGATCCACCGGGGAGCTGTTTTTT. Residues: CASLSGSGRSTGELFF. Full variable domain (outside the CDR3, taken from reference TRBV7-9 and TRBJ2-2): DTGVSQNPRHKITKRGQNVTFRCDPISEHNRLYWYRQTLGQGPEFLTYFQNEAQLEKSRLLSDRFSAERPKGSFSTLEIQRTEQGDSAMYLCASLSGSGRSTGELFFGEGSRLTVL.